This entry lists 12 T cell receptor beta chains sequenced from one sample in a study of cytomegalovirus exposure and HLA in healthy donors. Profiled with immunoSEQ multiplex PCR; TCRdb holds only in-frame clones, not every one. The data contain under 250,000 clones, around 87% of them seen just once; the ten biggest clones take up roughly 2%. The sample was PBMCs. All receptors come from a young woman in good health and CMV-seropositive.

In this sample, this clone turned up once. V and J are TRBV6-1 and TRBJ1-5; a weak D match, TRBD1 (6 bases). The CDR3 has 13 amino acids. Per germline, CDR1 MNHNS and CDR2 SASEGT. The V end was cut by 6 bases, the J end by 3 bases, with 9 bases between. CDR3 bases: TGTGCCAGCAGCCACAGGGTCAATCAGCCCCAGCATTTT. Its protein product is CASSHRVNQPQHF.

CDR3 DNA: TGTGCCAGCAGCTTATCCCCTAGCGGGATAATCAATGAGCAGTTCTTC. Protein: CASSLSPSGIINEQFF. This chain uses TRBV7-8 with TRBJ2-1, with 9 bases identical to TRBD2. CDR3 length: 16 amino acids. In germline, CDR1 is SGHVS, CDR2 FQNEAQ. The ends lost 2 bases at V and 6 bases at J; junction bases unmatched: 8.

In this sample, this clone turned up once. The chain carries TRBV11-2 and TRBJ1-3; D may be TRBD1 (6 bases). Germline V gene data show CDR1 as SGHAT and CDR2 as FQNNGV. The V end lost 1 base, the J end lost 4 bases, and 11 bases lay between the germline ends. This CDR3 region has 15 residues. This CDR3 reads CASSLVRGSGNTIYF. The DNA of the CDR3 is TGTGCCAGCAGCTTAGTCAGGGGTTCGGGAAACACCATATATTTT. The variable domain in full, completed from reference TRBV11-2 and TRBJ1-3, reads EAGVAQSPRYKIIEKRQSVAFWCNPISGHATLYWYQQILGQGPKLLIQFQNNGVVDDSQLPKDRFSAERLKGVDSTLKIQPAKLEDSAVYLCASSLVRGSGNTIYFGEGSWLTVV.

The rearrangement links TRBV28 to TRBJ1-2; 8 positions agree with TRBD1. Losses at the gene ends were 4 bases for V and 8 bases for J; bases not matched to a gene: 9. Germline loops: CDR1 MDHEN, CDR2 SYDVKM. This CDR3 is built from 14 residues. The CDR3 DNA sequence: TGTGCCAGCAGTTCGACACAGGGGGGGGAGGGCTACACCTTC. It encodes CASSSTQGGEGYTF.

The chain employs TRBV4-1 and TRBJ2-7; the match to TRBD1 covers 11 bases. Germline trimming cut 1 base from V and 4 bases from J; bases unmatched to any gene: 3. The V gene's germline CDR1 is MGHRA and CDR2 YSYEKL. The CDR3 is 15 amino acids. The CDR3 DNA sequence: TGCGCCAGCAGCCAAGTAGGACAGGGGGCTTACGAGCAGTACTTC. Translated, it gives CASSQVGQGAYEQYF.

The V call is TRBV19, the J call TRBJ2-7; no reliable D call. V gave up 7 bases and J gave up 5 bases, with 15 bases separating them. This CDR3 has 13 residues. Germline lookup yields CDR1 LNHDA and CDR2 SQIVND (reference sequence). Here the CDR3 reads CASKPVGFDEQYF. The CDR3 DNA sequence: TGTGCCAGTAAACCTGTCGGGTTCGACGAGCAGTACTTC. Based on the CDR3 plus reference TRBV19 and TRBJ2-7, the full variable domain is DGGITQSPKYLFRKEGQNVTLSCEQNLNHDAMYWYRQDPGQGLRLIYYSQIVNDFQKGDIAEGYSVSREKKESFPLTVTSAQKNPTAFYLCASKPVGFDEQYFGPGTRLTVT.

This CDR3 is CASSLTSRIKTDTQYF. CDR3 in DNA: TGTGCCAGCAGTCTGACTAGCAGGATTAAGACAGATACGCAGTATTTT. The chain has TRBV27 and TRBJ2-3, with 7 bases aligning to TRBD2. The CDR3 has 16 amino acids. Losses at the gene ends were 5 bases for V and 3 bases for J; bases not matched to a gene: 11. Germline V gene data show CDR1 as MNHEY and CDR2 as SMNVEV (reference sequence).

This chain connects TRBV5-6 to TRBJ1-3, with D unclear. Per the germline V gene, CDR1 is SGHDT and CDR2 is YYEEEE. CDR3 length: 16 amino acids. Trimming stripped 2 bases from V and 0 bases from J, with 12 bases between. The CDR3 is CASSFLLLSSGNTIYF. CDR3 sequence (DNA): TGTGCCAGCAGCTTTTTACTTTTGAGCTCTGGAAACACCATATATTTT.

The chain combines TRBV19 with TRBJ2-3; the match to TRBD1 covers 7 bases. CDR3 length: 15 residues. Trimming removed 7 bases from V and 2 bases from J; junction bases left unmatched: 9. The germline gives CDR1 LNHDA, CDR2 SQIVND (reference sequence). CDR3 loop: CASTTRDSITDTQYF. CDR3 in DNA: TGTGCCAGTACCACCCGGGACAGTATCACAGATACGCAGTATTTT.

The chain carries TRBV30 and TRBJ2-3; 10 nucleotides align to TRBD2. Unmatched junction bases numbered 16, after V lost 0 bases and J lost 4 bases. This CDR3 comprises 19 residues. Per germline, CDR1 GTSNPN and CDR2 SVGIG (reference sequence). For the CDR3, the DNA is TGTGCCTGGAGTGTGGCTAGCGGGAGATCCCAGTCTCTCTCAGATACGCAGTATTTT. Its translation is CAWSVASGRSQSLSDTQYF. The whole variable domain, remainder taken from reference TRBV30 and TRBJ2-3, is SQTIHQWPATLVQPVGSPLSLECTVEGTSNPNLYWYRQAAGRGLQLLFYSVGIGQISSEVPQNLSASRPQDRQFILSSKKLLLSDSGFYLCAWSVASGRSQSLSDTQYFGPGTRLTVL.

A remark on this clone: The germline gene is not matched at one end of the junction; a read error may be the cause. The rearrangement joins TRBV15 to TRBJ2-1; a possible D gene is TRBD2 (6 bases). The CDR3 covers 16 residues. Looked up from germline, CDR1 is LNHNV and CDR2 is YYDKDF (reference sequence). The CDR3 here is CATTPFGGESFNEQFF. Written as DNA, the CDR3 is TGTGCCACCACCCCTTTCGGGGGAGAGTCCTTCAATGAGCAGTTCTTC.

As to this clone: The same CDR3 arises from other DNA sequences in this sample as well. CDR3 DNA sequence: TGTGCCAGCAGTTTATCCACTAGCGGATACAATGAGCAGTTCTTC. It is translated as CASSLSTSGYNEQFF. The rearrangement uses TRBV27 and TRBJ2-1; TRBD2 matches 8 bases. The germline V gene has CDR1 MNHEY and CDR2 SMNVEV (reference sequence). CDR3 length equals 15 residues. J was trimmed by 4 bases and V by 0 bases; bases with no gene match: 2.